The 29 T cell receptor beta chains listed next were all sequenced from one sample in a study of blood T cell repertoires in COVID-19. Using immunoSEQ multiplex PCR, the repertoire was profiled, and TCRdb retains in-frame clones only, with some absent. The data contain 250,000 to 300,000 clones, around 89% of them singletons. Sequences were obtained from peripheral blood. The receptors shown here come from a man aged 35-49 years with acute or convalescent COVID-19.

The chain joins TRBV27 to TRBJ2-7; D might be TRBD1 (6 bases). Per the germline V gene, CDR1 is MNHEY and CDR2 is SMNVEV (reference sequence). The germline V and J ends were trimmed by 4 bases and 0 bases, with 10 bases remaining between them. The CDR3 loop spans 14 amino acids. CDR3 sequence reads: CASSSIRGSYEQYF. The CDR3 nucleotides are TGTGCCAGCAGTTCGATCAGGGGCTCCTACGAGCAGTACTTC.

This chain's CDR3 is CASSEQGGRGYTF. The CDR3 DNA reads TGTGCCAGCAGTGAACAAGGGGGTCGCGGCTACACCTTC. This chain links TRBV6-1 with TRBJ1-2; weak D call: TRBD1 (6 bases). CDR1 MNHNS and CDR2 SASEGT come from the germline V gene. The CDR3 totals 13 residues. Trimming removed 2 bases at V and 8 bases at J, with 12 bases between.

This chain connects TRBV30 to TRBJ1-2; possible D gene TRBD1, 5 bases. Germline lookup yields CDR1 GTSNPN and CDR2 SVGIG (reference sequence). The CDR3 runs to 12 residues. The V end lost 8 bases, the J end lost 4 bases, and 14 bases lay between the germline ends. This CDR3 reads CAGVREGYGYTF. CDR3 in DNA: TGTGCCGGGGTCAGGGAGGGCTATGGCTACACCTTC.

This chain links TRBV5-4 with TRBJ1-2; D is unresolved. V dropped 2 bases and J dropped 5 bases, with 7 bases sitting between them. The germline CDR1 and CDR2 sequences are SGHNT and YYREEE (reference sequence). The CDR3 is made up of 12 amino acids. This chain's CDR3 is CASSFNLYGYTF. CDR3 nucleotide sequence: TGTGCCAGCAGCTTCAACCTATATGGCTACACCTTC.

The chain employs TRBV11-2 and TRBJ1-2; maybe TRBD1 (5 bases). The V and J ends lost 1 base and 9 bases respectively, with 15 bases between them. The CDR3 is made up of 14 amino acids. CDR1 is SGHAT, CDR2 FQNNGV, per germline. The CDR3 DNA reads as TGTGCCAGCAGCTTAGTTTCGGGGGATCAACGCTACACCTTC. It codes for CASSLVSGDQRYTF.

The gene calls are TRBV19 and TRBJ1-1; D gene uncertain. This CDR3 comprises 13 residues. The V gene lost 8 bases and the J gene lost 1 base, with 11 bases spanning the gap. CDR1 and CDR2 from the germline V gene are LNHDA and SQIVND (reference sequence). This CDR3 is CASGSSTNTEAFF. The CDR3 DNA is TGTGCCAGTGGGAGTAGTACGAACACTGAAGCTTTCTTT.

This chain uses TRBV27 with TRBJ1-5, with a weak D call TRBD1 (6 bases). Germline loops: CDR1 MNHEY, CDR2 SMNVEV (reference sequence). This CDR3 spans 14 amino acids. Trimming took off 5 bases at V and 6 bases at J, with 14 bases between the two ends. The CDR3: CASSPYRAGQPQHF. CDR3 DNA: TGTGCCAGCAGTCCGTACAGGGCCGGTCAGCCCCAGCATTTT.

The chain recombines TRBV15 with TRBJ1-6; tentative D call: TRBD1 (5 bases). V was trimmed by 0 bases and J by 15 bases, leaving 15 bases between them. The CDR3 is made up of 14 amino acids. Looked up from germline, CDR1 is LNHNV and CDR2 is YYDKDF (reference sequence). The CDR3 DNA follows: TGTGCCACCAGCAGAGATCCGGGGGAAGGTCTCCTCCACTTT. Protein sequence: CATSRDPGEGLLHF.

This chain uses TRBV2 with TRBJ1-4; D is perhaps TRBD1 (5 bases). V was clipped by 6 bases and J by 4 bases, with 18 bases between them. The CDR3 contains 16 residues. The V gene's germline CDR1 is SNHLY and CDR2 FYNNEI. The CDR3 region is CASRRASQGGNEKLFF. The DNA for the CDR3 is TGTGCCAGCAGGCGCGCCTCGCAGGGCGGTAATGAAAAACTGTTTTTT.

The chain combines TRBV5-5 with TRBJ1-1, with 10 bases lining up with TRBD1. The CDR3 runs to 17 residues. Looked up from germline, CDR1 is SGHKS and CDR2 is YYEKEE (reference sequence). J was trimmed by 0 bases and V by 4 bases; bases with no gene match: 9. CDR3 amino acids: CASSPGQGLRMNTEAFF. For the CDR3, the DNA is TGTGCCAGCAGCCCGGGACAGGGGCTCAGGATGAACACTGAAGCTTTCTTT.

The chain has TRBV27 and TRBJ1-2, with 10 bases identical to TRBD1. This CDR3 has 14 amino acids. Germline assignment: CDR1 MNHEY and CDR2 SMNVEV (reference sequence). Trimming removed 7 bases from V and 4 bases from J; junction bases left unmatched: 6. The CDR3 spells CASTRTGGFYGYTF. CDR3 nucleotide sequence: TGTGCCAGCACCAGGACAGGGGGTTTCTATGGCTACACCTTC.

This clone showed up just once. This chain links TRBV5-4 with TRBJ1-4; 7 bases are shared with TRBD1. CDR1 and CDR2 (germline): SGHNT, YYREEE (reference sequence). V lost 2 bases, J lost 7 bases, and 2 bases stayed unmatched. CDR3 length: 13 residues. This CDR3 is CASSFQGGEKLFF. The DNA of the CDR3 is TGTGCCAGCAGCTTCCAGGGGGGTGAAAAACTGTTTTTT.

Concerning this clone itself: At one of its ends the junction is not consistent with the germline gene, which may arise from a read error. The rearrangement uses TRBV7-9 and TRBJ2-3; 12 bases are shared with TRBD2. This CDR3 region has 15 residues. Germline-derived CDR1 and CDR2 are SEHNR and FQNEAQ (reference sequence). CDR3 amino acids: CASSPSSGGADMQYF. In nucleotides, the CDR3 is TGTGCCAGCAGCCCTTCTAGCGGGGGGGCAGATATGCAGTATTTT.

This chain uses TRBV2 with TRBJ2-7, with a tentative D call TRBD2 (5 bases). Germline assignment: CDR1 SNHLY and CDR2 FYNNEI. The CDR3 totals 15 residues. Trimming took 1 base from V and 3 from J, leaving 13 bases between them. The CDR3 is CASSEGGSALYEQYF. In DNA, the CDR3 is TGTGCCAGCAGTGAAGGCGGGTCGGCCCTCTACGAGCAGTACTTC. Filled out from reference TRBV2 and TRBJ2-7, the complete variable domain reads EPEVTQTPSHQVTQMGQEVILRCVPISNHLYFYWYRQILGQKVEFLVSFYNNEISEKSEIFDDQFSVERPDGSNFTLKIRSTKLEDSAMYFCASSEGGSALYEQYFGPGTRLTVT.

V and J are TRBV30 and TRBJ1-5; 8 bases are a match to TRBD1. The CDR3 sequence is 15 residues long. Germline CDR1 and CDR2: GTSNPN and SVGIG (reference sequence). Trimming at V came to 3 bases and at J to 4 bases, leaving 8 bases not matched to a gene. The CDR3, as DNA: TGTGCCTGGAGGGTATCAGGGGGCGGGAATCAGCCCCAGCATTTT. Translation: CAWRVSGGGNQPQHF. The whole variable domain, filled in from reference TRBV30 and TRBJ1-5, reads SQTIHQWPATLVQPVGSPLSLECTVEGTSNPNLYWYRQAAGRGLQLLFYSVGIGQISSEVPQNLSASRPQDRQFILSSKKLLLSDSGFYLCAWRVSGGGNQPQHFGDGTRLSIL.

V is TRBV5-1 and J is TRBJ2-2, with 11 positions matching TRBD1. With 4 bases clipped from V and 6 bases from J, the junction kept 8 bases outside the gene matches. This CDR3 has 16 amino acids. Germline V gene lookup returns CDR1 SGHRS and CDR2 YFSETQ. The CDR3, as DNA: TGCGCCAGCAGCCGTCTTGGACAGGGGGCCGCCGGGGAGCTGTTTTTT. Translated: CASSRLGQGAAGELFF.

The rearrangement uses TRBV11-2 and TRBJ2-3; no clear D. The CDR3 extends over 13 amino acids. V was shortened by 10 bases and J by 0 bases, with 11 bases between the two germline ends. Germline V gene data show CDR1 as SGHAT and CDR2 as FQNNGV. The CDR3 nucleotides read TGTGCCATCTCCTGGGCTAGCACAGATACGCAGTATTTT. Its translation is CAISWASTDTQYF.

This chain joins TRBV11-2 and TRBJ2-2; 8 bases agree with TRBD1. The CDR3 loop spans 14 amino acids. The germline V gene encodes CDR1 SGHAT and CDR2 FQNNGV. The V gene end was trimmed by 7 bases and the J gene end by 4 bases; junction bases not matched to a gene: 5. The CDR3 DNA reads as TGTGCCAGCACTCACAGGGGGATCACCGGGGAGCTGTTTTTT. It encodes CASTHRGITGELFF. The entire variable domain, with the rest obtained from reference TRBV11-2 and TRBJ2-2, is as follows: EAGVAQSPRYKIIEKRQSVAFWCNPISGHATLYWYQQILGQGPKLLIQFQNNGVVDDSQLPKDRFSAERLKGVDSTLKIQPAKLEDSAVYLCASTHRGITGELFFGEGSRLTVL.

The CDR3 DNA is TGTGCCAGCAGTTTTAGAGGGAATGAGCAGTTCTTC. It codes for CASSFRGNEQFF. The chain employs TRBV12-3 or TRBV12-4 and TRBJ2-1; a possible D gene is TRBD2 (5 bases). This CDR3 has 12 amino acids. V lost 3 bases, J lost 7 bases, and 7 bases lay in between.

The chain has TRBV7-9 and TRBJ1-2; the match to TRBD1 covers 8 bases. CDR1 SEHNR and CDR2 FQNEAQ come from the germline V gene (reference sequence). Trimming removed 4 bases from V and 6 bases from J; junction bases left unmatched: 13. CDR3 size: 16 residues. The CDR3 protein is CASSSRQKQGVDGYTF. CDR3 nucleotide sequence: TGTGCCAGCAGCTCGAGGCAGAAACAGGGGGTGGATGGCTACACCTTC.

The V gene is TRBV3-1 (or the pseudogene TRBV3-2), the J gene TRBJ1-1, with a tentative D call TRBD1 (6 bases). The CDR3 covers 13 residues. Looked up from germline, CDR1 is LGHDT and CDR2 is YNNKEL (reference sequence). V lost 4 bases and J 1 base, leaving 7 bases between the germline ends. The CDR3 protein is CASSLRGNTEAFF. CDR3 coding DNA: TGTGCCAGCAGCCTCAGGGGGAACACTGAAGCTTTCTTT.

The genes are TRBV6-5 and TRBJ2-7, with 7 bases lining up with TRBD1. Germline V lookup: CDR1 MNHEY, CDR2 SVGAGI. CDR3 length: 13 residues. Trimming removed 9 bases from V and 2 bases from J; junction bases left unmatched: 7. The CDR3 spells CASFTGDAYEQYF. The CDR3 bases are TGTGCCAGTTTCACAGGGGACGCCTACGAGCAGTACTTC.

V gene TRBV12-5 combines with J gene TRBJ2-7, with 8 nucleotides matching TRBD1. Trimming removed 6 bases from V and 6 bases from J; junction bases left unmatched: 7. The length of the CDR3 is 13 residues. The germline CDR1 and CDR2 sequences are LGHNT and FRNRAP. The CDR3, as DNA: TGTGCTAGTGGCAAAGGACAGGGAGGCGAGCAGTACTTC. Translated, it gives CASGKGQGGEQYF. Using reference TRBV12-5 and TRBJ2-7 for the parts outside the CDR3, the full variable domain is DARVTQTPRHKVTEMGQEVTMRCQPILGHNTVFWYRQTMMQGLELLAYFRNRAPLDDSGMPKDRFSAEMPDATLATLKIQPSEPRDSAVYFCASGKGQGGEQYFGPGTRLTVT.

J is TRBJ2-3 and V is TRBV11-3; no clear D gene. V dropped 5 bases and J dropped 1 base, with 10 bases sitting between them. Germline CDR1 is SGHNT and CDR2 is YENEEA. This CDR3 has 14 residues. CDR3 DNA: TGTGCCAGCAGCCAACGGGTCGGCACAGATACGCAGTATTTT. This gives the protein CASSQRVGTDTQYF.

The V call is TRBV4-1, the J call TRBJ2-1; 7 bases fit TRBD2. The V gene's germline CDR1 is MGHRA and CDR2 YSYEKL. Trimming cost V 3 bases and J 2 bases; bases outside gene matches: 13. This CDR3 region has 18 residues. The CDR3 sequence: CASSQASIAGPAYNEQFF. The DNA for the CDR3 is TGCGCCAGCAGCCAGGCCTCGATAGCGGGCCCAGCCTACAATGAGCAGTTCTTC.

The chain links TRBV5-8 to TRBJ2-1; perhaps TRBD1 as D (5 bases). The CDR3 is 15 residues long. Germline V gives CDR1 SGHTS, CDR2 YDEGEE. The V end lost 2 bases, the J end lost 0 bases, and 9 bases lay between the germline ends. Written as DNA, the CDR3 is TGTGCCAGCAGCTTAGACAGAAGCTCCTACAATGAGCAGTTCTTC. As protein: CASSLDRSSYNEQFF.

The rearrangement joins TRBV18 to TRBJ2-7; 8 bases line up with TRBD2. CDR3 size: 13 residues. Germline V gives CDR1 KGHSH, CDR2 LQKENI. Losses at the gene ends were 6 bases for V and 10 bases for J; bases not matched to a gene: 11. The CDR3 DNA reads TGTGCCAGCTCCTTATCGCGGGAGGCCGAACAGTACTTC. It is translated as CASSLSREAEQYF.

CDR3: CASSLGGKSSYNEQFF. Written as DNA, the CDR3 is TGTGCCAGCAGCTTGGGAGGTAAAAGCTCCTACAATGAGCAGTTCTTC. V is TRBV5-4 and J is TRBJ2-1; D is undetermined. Germline values: CDR1 SGHNT, CDR2 YYREEE (reference sequence). Trimming removed 0 bases from V and 0 bases from J, with 10 bases in between. This CDR3 comprises 16 residues.

This rearrangement joins TRBV5-1 to TRBJ1-1, with 8 bases matching TRBD1. V lost 3 bases to trimming and J lost 0 bases; unmatched junction nucleotides: 7. This CDR3 has 16 amino acids. Germline CDR1 is SGHRS and CDR2 is YFSETQ. The CDR3: CASSSDRALLNTEAFF. The CDR3 nucleotides read TGCGCCAGCAGCTCGGACAGGGCTCTTTTGAACACTGAAGCTTTCTTT.